This TCR beta chain stems from a study of cytomegalovirus exposure and HLA in healthy donors. Study conclusions and caveats: In a later analysis, compared with equally common non-associated chains, HLA-associated beta chains were more expanded. Because they were indistinguishable, some V segments, including TRBV6-2 and TRBV6-3, were excluded. A later analysis reportedly identified an Asian-associated ancestry cluster as carrying fewer N-insertions than the approximately 730-donor mean.

A word on this clone: Its antigen remains unknown.

This CDR3 has 13 amino acids. CDR1 and CDR2 from the germline V gene are GTSNPN and SVGIG (reference sequence). V gave up 3 bases and J gave up 5 bases, with 11 bases separating them. The primer mix had 60 Vbeta and 13 Jbeta primers. TCRdb's table, derived via immunoSEQ multiplex PCR, lists solely in-frame clones and lacks some. The data show roughly 200,000 clones, about three quarters seen once. Sequenced input: PBMCs. V is TRBV30 and J is TRBJ1-5, with D perhaps matching TRBD1 (5 bases). The receptor comes from a woman in her sixties in good health and CMV-seropositive. The DNA of the CDR3 is TGTGCCTGGAGCAGTGAAGGGGATCAGCCCCAGCATTTT. Its protein is CAWSSEGDQPQHF.